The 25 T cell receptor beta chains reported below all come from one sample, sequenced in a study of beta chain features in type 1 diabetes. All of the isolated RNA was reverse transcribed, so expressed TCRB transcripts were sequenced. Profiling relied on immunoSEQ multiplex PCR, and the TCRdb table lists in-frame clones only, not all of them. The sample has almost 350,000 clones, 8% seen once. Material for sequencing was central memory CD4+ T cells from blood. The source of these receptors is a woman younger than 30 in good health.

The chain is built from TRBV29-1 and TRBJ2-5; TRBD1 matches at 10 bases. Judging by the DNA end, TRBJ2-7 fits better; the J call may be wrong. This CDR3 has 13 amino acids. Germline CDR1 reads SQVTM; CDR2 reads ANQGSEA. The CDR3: CSALTGGGDEQYF. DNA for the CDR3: TGCAGCGCTCTGACAGGGGGCGGCGACGAGCAGTACTTC.

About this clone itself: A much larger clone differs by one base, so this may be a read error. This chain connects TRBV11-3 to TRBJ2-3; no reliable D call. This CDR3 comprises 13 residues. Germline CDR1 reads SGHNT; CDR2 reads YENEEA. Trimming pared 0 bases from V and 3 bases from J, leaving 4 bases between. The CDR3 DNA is TGTGCCAGCAGCTTAGACGGGACAGATACGCAGTATTTT. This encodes CASSLDGTDTQYF.

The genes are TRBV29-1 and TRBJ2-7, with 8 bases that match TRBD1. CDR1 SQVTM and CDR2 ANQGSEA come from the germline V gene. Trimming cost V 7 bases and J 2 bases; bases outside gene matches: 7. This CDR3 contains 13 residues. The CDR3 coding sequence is TGCAGCGCCGCCCTGACAGGGGCCTACGAGCAGTACTTC. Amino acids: CSAALTGAYEQYF.

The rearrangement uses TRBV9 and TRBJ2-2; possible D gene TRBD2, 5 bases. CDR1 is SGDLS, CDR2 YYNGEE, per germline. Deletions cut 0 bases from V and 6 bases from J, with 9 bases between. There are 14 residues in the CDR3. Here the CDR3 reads CASSVAPSPGELFF. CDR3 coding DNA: TGTGCCAGCAGCGTAGCCCCTAGCCCCGGGGAGCTGTTTTTT.

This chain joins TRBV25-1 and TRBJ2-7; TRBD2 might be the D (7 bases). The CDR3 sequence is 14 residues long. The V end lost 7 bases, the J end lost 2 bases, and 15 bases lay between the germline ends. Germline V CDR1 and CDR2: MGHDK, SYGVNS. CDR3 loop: CASKDPGGAYEQYF. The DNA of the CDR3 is TGTGCCAGCAAGGACCCGGGGGGCGCCTACGAGCAGTACTTC.

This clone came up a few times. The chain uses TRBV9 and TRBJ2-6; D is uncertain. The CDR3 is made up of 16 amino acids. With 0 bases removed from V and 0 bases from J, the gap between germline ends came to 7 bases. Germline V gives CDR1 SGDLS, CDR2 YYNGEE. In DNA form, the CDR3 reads TGTGCCAGCAGCGTAGTCCACAACTCTGGGGCCAACGTCCTGACTTTC. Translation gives CASSVVHNSGANVLTF. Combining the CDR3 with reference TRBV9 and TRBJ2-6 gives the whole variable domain DSGVTQTPKHLITATGQRVTLRCSPRSGDLSVYWYQQSLDQGLQFLIQYYNGEERAKGNILERFSAQQFPDLHSELNLSSLELGDSALYFCASSVVHNSGANVLTFGAGSRLTVL.

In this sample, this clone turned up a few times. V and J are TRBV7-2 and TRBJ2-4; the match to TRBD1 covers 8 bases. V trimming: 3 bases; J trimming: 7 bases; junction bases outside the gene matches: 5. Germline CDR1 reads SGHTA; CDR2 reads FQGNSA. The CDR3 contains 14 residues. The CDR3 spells CASSFSRTGNIQYF. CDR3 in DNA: TGTGCCAGCAGCTTTTCTCGGACAGGGAACATTCAGTACTTC.

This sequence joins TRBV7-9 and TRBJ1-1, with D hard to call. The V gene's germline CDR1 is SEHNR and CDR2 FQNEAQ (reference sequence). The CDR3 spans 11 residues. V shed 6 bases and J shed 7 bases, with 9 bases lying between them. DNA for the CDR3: TGTGCCAGCAGTTCCGGCTTTGAAGCTTTCTTT. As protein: CASSSGFEAFF.

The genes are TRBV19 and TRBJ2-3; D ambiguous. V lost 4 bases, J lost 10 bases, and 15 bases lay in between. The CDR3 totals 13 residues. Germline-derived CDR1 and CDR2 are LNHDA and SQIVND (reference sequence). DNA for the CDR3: TGTGCCAGTAGTACCCTCGACATGAGTGCGCAGTATTTT. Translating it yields CASSTLDMSAQYF. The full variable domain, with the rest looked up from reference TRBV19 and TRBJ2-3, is DGGITQSPKYLFRKEGQNVTLSCEQNLNHDAMYWYRQDPGQGLRLIYYSQIVNDFQKGDIAEGYSVSREKKESFPLTVTSAQKNPTAFYLCASSTLDMSAQYFGPGTRLTVL.

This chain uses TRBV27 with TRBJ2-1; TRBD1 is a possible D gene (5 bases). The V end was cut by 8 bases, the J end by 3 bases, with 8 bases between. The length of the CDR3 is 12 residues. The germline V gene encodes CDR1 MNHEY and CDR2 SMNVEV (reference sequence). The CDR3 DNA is TGTGCCAGCTCGCAGGGCTACAATGAGCAGTTCTTC. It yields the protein CASSQGYNEQFF.

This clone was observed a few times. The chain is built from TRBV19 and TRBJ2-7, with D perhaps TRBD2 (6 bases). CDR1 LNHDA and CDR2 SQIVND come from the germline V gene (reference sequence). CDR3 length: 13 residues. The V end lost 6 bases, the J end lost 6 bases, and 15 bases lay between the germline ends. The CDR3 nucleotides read TGTGCCAGTAGATTAACAAGGGACTCCGAGCAGTACTTC. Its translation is CASRLTRDSEQYF.

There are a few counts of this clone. This chain's CDR3 is CASSSTTSVDTQYF. The CDR3 nucleotides are TGTGCCAGCAGCTCCACGACTAGCGTAGATACGCAGTATTTT. This chain connects TRBV5-4 to TRBJ2-3, with 8 nucleotides matching TRBD2. The V and J ends lost 3 bases and 5 bases, in that order; junction bases with no gene match: 5. From germline, CDR1 is SGHNT and CDR2 YYREEE (reference sequence). The CDR3 is 14 amino acids. The whole variable domain, remainder taken from reference TRBV5-4 and TRBJ2-3, is ETGVTQSPTHLIKTRGQQVTLRCSSQSGHNTVSWYQQALGQGPQFIFQYYREEENGRGNFPPRFSGLQFPNYSSELNVNALELDDSALYLCASSSTTSVDTQYFGPGTRLTVL.

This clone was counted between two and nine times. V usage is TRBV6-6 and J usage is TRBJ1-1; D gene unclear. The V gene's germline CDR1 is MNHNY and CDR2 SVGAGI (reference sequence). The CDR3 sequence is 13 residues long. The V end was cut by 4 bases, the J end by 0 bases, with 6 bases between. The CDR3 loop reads CASSLLLNTEAFF. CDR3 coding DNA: TGTGCCAGCAGTTTGCTTTTGAACACTGAAGCTTTCTTT.

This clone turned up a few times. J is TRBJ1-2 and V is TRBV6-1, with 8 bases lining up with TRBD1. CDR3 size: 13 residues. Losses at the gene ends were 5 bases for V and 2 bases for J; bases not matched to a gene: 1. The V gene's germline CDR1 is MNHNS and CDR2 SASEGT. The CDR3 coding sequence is TGTGCCAGCAGTAGGGACAGGAACTATGGCTACACCTTC. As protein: CASSRDRNYGYTF.

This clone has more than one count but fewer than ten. CDR3 nucleotide sequence: TGTGCCAGCACCGTGGAGGATACGCAGTATTTT. This codes for CASTVEDTQYF. The genes are TRBV2 and TRBJ2-3; unclear D gene. Trimming shortened V by 7 bases and J by 6 bases, and 8 bases separated the two germline ends. The germline V gene has CDR1 SNHLY and CDR2 FYNNEI. CDR3 length equals 11 residues.

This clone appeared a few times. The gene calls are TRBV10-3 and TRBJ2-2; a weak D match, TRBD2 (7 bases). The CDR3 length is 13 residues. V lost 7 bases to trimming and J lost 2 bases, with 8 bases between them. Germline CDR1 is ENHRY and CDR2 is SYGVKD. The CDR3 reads CAITGGNTGELFF. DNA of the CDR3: TGTGCCATCACGGGGGGCAACACCGGGGAGCTGTTTTTT.

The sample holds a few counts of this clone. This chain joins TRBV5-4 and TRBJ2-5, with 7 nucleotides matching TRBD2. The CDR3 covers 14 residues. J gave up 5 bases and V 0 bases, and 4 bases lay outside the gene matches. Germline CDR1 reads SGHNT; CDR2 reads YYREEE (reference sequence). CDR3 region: CASSLGTSWETQYF. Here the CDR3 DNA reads TGTGCCAGCAGCTTGGGGACTAGTTGGGAGACCCAGTACTTC. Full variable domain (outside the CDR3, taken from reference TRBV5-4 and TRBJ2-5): ETGVTQSPTHLIKTRGQQVTLRCSSQSGHNTVSWYQQALGQGPQFIFQYYREEENGRGNFPPRFSGLQFPNYSSELNVNALELDDSALYLCASSLGTSWETQYFGPGTRLLVL.

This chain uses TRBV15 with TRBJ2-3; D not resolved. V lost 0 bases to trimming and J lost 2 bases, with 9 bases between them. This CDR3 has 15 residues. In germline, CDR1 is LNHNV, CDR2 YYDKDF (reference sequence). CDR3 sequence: CATSRDLGNTDTQYF. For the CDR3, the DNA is TGTGCCACCAGCAGAGATCTGGGGAACACAGATACGCAGTATTTT.

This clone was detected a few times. This chain's CDR3 is CASSLLPGQGAYEQYF. The DNA of the CDR3 is TGTGCCAGCAGCTTACTCCCCGGACAGGGGGCTTACGAGCAGTACTTC. This chain connects TRBV11-2 to TRBJ2-7; the match to TRBD1 covers 11 bases. The germline V gene encodes CDR1 SGHAT and CDR2 FQNNGV. V was pared by 2 bases and J by 4 bases, with 7 bases of the junction left unmatched. This CDR3 contains 16 residues. The full variable domain, rest sourced from reference TRBV11-2 and TRBJ2-7, is EAGVAQSPRYKIIEKRQSVAFWCNPISGHATLYWYQQILGQGPKLLIQFQNNGVVDDSQLPKDRFSAERLKGVDSTLKIQPAKLEDSAVYLCASSLLPGQGAYEQYFGPGTRLTVT.

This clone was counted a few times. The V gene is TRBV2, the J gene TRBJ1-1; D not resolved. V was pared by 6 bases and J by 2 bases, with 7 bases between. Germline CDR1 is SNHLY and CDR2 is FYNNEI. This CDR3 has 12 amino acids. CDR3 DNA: TGTGCCAGCAGCCGAATTAACACTGAAGCTTTCTTT. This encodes CASSRINTEAFF. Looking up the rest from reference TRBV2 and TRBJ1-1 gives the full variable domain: EPEVTQTPSHQVTQMGQEVILRCVPISNHLYFYWYRQILGQKVEFLVSFYNNEISEKSEIFDDQFSVERPDGSNFTLKIRSTKLEDSAMYFCASSRINTEAFFGQGTRLTVV.

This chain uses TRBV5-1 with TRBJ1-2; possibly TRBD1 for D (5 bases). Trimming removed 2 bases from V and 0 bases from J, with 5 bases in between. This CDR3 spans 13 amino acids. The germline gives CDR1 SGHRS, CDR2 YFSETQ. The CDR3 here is CASSLQANYGYTF. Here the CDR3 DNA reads TGCGCCAGCAGCTTACAGGCTAACTATGGCTACACCTTC.

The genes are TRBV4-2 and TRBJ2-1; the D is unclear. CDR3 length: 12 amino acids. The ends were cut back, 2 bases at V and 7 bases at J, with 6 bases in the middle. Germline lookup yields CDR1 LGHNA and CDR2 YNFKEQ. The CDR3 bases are TGTGCCAGCAGCCAACCGTCGAATGAGCAGTTCTTC. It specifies CASSQPSNEQFF.

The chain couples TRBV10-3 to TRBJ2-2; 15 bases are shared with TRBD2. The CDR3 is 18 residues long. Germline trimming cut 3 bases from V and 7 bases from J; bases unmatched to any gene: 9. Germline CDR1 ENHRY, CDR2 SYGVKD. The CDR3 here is CAISDPGLAGGPNGELFF. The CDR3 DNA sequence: TGTGCCATCAGTGACCCCGGACTAGCGGGAGGGCCAAACGGGGAGCTGTTTTTT.

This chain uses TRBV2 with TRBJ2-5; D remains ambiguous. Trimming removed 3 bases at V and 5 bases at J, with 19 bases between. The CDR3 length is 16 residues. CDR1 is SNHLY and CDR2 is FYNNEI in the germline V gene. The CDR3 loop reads CASSDLSSLGSETQYF. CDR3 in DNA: TGTGCCAGCAGTGATTTGTCCTCTCTGGGGTCGGAGACCCAGTACTTC.

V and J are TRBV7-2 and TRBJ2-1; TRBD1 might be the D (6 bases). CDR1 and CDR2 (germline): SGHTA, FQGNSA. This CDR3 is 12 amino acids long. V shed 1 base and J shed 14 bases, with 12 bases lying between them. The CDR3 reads CASSLVGNREFF. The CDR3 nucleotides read TGTGCCAGCAGCTTAGTGGGGAACAGGGAGTTCTTC.